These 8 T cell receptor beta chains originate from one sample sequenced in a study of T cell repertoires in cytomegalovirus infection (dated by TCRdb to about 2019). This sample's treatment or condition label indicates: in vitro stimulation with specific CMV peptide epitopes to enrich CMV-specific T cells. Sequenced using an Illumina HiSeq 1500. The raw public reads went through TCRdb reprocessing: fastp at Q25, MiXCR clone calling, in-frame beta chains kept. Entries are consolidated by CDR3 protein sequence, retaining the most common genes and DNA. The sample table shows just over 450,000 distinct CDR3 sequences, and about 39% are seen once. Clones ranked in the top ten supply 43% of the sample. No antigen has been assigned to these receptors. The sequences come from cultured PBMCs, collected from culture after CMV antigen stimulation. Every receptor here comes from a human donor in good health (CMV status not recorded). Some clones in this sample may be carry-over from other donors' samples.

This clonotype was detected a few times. The CDR3 DNA follows: TGTGCCAGCAGCTTGTATCCTGCCTCCTACGAGCAGTACTTC. Translation gives CASSLYPASYEQYF. The rearrangement uses TRBV5-6 and TRBJ2-7; D unclear. The CDR3 totals 14 residues. Trimming took 1 base from V and 0 from J, leaving 8 bases between them. Germline assignment: CDR1 SGHDT and CDR2 YYEEEE.

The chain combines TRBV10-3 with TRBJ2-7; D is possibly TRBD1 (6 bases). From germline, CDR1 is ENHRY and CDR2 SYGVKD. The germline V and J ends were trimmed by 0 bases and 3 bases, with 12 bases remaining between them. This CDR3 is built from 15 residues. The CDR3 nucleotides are TGTGCCATCAGTGAGTCGAGGGGGTCCTTCTACGAGCAGTACTTC. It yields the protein CAISESRGSFYEQYF.

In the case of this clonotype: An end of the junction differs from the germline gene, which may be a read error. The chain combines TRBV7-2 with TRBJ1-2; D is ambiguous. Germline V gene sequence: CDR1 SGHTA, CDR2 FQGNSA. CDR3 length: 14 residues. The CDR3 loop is CASSLADAFYGCTF. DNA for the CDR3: TGTGCCAGCAGCTTAGCGGACGCATTCTATGGCTGCACCTTC.

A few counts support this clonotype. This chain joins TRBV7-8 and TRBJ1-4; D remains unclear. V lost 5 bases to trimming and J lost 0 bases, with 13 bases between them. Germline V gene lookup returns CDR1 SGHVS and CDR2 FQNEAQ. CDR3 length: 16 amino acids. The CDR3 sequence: CASSPGPVATNEKLFF. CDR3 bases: TGTGCCAGCAGCCCCGGCCCCGTCGCAACTAATGAAAAACTGTTTTTT. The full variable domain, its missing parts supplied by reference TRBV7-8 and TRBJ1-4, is GAGVSQSPRYKVAKRGQDVALRCDPISGHVSLFWYQQALGQGPEFLTYFQNEAQLDKSGLPSDRFFAERPEGSVSTLKIQRTQQEDSAVYLCASSPGPVATNEKLFFGSGTQLSVL.

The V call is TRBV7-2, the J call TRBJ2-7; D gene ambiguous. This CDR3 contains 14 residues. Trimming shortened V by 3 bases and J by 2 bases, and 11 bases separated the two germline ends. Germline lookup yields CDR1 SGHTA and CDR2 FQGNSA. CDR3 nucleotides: TGTGCCAGCAGCTTCTCCACAGCAGCCTACGAGCAGTACTTC. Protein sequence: CASSFSTAAYEQYF.

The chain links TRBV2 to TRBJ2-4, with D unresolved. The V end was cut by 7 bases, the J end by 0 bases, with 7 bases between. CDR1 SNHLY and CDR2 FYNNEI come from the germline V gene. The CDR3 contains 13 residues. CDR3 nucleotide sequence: TGTGCCAGCAACAGAGTAGCCAAAAACATTCAGTACTTC. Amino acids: CASNRVAKNIQYF.

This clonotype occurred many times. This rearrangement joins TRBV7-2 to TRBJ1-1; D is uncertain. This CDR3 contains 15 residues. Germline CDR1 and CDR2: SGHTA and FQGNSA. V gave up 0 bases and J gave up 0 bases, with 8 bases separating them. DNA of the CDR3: TGTGCCAGCAGCTTAGCGTCCGGTTTGAACACTGAAGCTTTCTTT. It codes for CASSLASGLNTEAFF.

The CDR3 coding sequence is TGTGCCAGCAGCACCAGGGTGGGGACTGAAGCTTTCTTT. Protein sequence: CASSTRVGTEAFF. The rearrangement uses TRBV7-2 and TRBJ1-1, with D possibly being TRBD1 (5 bases). Trimming took 5 bases from V and 5 from J, leaving 12 bases between them. This CDR3 region has 13 residues. Germline V gene data show CDR1 as SGHTA and CDR2 as FQGNSA.